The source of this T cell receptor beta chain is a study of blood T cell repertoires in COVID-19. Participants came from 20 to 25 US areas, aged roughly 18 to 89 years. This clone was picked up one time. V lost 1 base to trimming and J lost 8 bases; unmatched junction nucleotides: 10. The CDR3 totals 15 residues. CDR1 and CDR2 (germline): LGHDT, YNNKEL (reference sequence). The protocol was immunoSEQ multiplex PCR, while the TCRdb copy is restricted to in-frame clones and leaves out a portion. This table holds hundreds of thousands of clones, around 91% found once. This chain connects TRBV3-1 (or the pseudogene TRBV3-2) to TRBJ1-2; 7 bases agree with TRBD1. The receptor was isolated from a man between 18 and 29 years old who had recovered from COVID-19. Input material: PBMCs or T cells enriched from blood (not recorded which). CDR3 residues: CASSQVIDRAGGYTF. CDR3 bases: TGTGCCAGCAGCCAAGTCATAGACAGGGCGGGAGGCTACACCTTC.